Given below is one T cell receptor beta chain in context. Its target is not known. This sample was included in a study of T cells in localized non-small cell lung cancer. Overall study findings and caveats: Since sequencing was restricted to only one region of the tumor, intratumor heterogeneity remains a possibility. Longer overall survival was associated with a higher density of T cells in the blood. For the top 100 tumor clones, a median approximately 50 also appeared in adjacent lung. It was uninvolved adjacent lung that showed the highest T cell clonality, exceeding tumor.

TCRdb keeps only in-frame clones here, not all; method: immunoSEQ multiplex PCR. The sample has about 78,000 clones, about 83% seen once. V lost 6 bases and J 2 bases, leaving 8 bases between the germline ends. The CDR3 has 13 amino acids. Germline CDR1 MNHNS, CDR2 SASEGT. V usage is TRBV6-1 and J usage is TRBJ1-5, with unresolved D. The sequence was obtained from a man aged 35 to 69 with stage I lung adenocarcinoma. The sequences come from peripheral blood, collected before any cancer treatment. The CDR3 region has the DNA TGTGCCAGCAGAGTGGAGGGCAATCAGCCCCAGCATTTT. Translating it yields CASRVEGNQPQHF.